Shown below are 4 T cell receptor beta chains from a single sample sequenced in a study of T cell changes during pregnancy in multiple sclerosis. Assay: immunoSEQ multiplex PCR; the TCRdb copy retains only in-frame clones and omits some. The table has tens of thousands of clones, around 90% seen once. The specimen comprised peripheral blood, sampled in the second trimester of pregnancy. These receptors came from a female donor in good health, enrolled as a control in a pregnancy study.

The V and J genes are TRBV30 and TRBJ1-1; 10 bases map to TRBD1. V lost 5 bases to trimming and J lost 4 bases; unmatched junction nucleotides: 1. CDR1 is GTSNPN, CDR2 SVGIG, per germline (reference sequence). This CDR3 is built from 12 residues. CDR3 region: CAWDRGRTEAFF. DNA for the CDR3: TGTGCCTGGGACAGGGGGCGCACTGAAGCTTTCTTT.

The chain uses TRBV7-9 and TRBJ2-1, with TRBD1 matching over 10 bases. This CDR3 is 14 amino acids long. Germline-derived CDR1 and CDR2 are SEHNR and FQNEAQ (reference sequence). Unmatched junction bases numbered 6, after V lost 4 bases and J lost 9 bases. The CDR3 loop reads CASSSPGQGGEQFF. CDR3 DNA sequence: TGTGCCAGCAGCTCGCCCGGACAGGGGGGTGAGCAGTTCTTC. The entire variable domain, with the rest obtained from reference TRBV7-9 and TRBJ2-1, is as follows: DTGVSQNPRHKITKRGQNVTFRCDPISEHNRLYWYRQTLGQGPEFLTYFQNEAQLEKSRLLSDRFSAERPKGSFSTLEIQRTEQGDSAMYLCASSSPGQGGEQFFGPGTRLTVL.

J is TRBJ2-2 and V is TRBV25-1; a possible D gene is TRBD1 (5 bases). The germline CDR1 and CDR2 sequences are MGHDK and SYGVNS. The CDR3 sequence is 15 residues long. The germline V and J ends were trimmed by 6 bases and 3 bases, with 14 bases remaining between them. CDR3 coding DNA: TGTGCCAGCAGGGGAATAGGGGCTTACACCGGGGAGCTGTTTTTT. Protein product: CASRGIGAYTGELFF.

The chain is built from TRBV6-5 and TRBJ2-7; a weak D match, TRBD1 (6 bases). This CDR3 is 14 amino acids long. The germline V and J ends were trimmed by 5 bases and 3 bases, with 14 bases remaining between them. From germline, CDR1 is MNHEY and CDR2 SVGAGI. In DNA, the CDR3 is TGTGCCAGCAGTCTCCTGGGGGACATCTACGAGCAGTACTTC. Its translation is CASSLLGDIYEQYF.